This TCR beta chain originates from a study of control samples from healthy donors and cancer patients. The CDR3 has 14 amino acids. V lost 4 bases to trimming and J lost 7 bases; unmatched junction nucleotides: 8. Germline CDR1 SNHLY, CDR2 FYNNEI. Repertoires were generated with immunoSEQ multiplex PCR, while TCRdb's copy carries only in-frame clones and drops some. The table has about 130,000 clones, just under 95% seen once. The source is a man in his sixties with colorectal cancer. Sample: PBMCs. This chain joins TRBV2 and TRBJ2-5; 8 nucleotides agree with TRBD2. DNA of the CDR3: TGTGCCAGCAGTGGAATGGGACTAGGGGGGACCCAGTACTTC. Translation: CASSGMGLGGTQYF.